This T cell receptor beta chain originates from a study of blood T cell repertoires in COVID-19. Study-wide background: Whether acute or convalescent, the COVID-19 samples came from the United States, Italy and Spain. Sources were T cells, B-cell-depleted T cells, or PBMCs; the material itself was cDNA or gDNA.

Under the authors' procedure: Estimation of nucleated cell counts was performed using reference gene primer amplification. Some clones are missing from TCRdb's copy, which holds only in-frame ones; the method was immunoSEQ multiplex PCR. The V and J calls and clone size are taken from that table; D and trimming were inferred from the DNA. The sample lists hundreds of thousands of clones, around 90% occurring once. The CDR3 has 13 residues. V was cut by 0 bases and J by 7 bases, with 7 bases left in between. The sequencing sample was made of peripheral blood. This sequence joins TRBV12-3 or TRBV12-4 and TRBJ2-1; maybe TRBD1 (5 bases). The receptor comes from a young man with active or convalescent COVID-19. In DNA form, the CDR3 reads TGTGCCAGCAGTTTAGCAGGGGCGAATGAGCAGTTCTTC. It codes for CASSLAGANEQFF.